This is a list of T cell receptor beta chains from one sample in a study of T-cell reconstitution after alpha-beta-depleted transplantation in children. MiXCR was run by TCRdb on the PCR reads, yielding one entry per CDR3 protein. This repertoire shows 250,000 or so distinct CDR3 sequences, 20% to 30% found once; its top ten account for 4.5% to 5.5%. Sequencing used PBMCs, mostly from graft donor cells, obtained 360 days after TCRalphabeta/CD19-depleted stem cell transplant. These TCRs come from a female patient aged 2 to 10 who had a stem cell transplant for congenital amegakaryocytic thrombocytopenia, so the T cells may come from the graft donor. CDR3s leave out the opening cysteine and the closing phenylalanine or tryptophan. The D gene is left open where the match is weak.

TRBV6-1 | - | ASSEVVWNYEQY
TRBV4-2 | TRBD2 | ASSQETSGNTGELF
TRBV5-1 | TRBD1 | ASSLVGSDRGQF
TRBV7-9 | - | ASSLAGSSEQF
TRBV20-1 | - | SASWSLLKEQY
TRBV12-3/TRBV12-4 | TRBD1 | ASRPRTGVENEQF
TRBV6-1 | - | ASSEATVYNEQF
TRBV7-2 | - | ASSSSPGATEAF
TRBV12-3/TRBV12-4 | - | ASSLGGREQY
TRBV4-2 | TRBD2 | ASSQEGLAGKETQY
TRBV5-1 | - | ASSSGRSYTEAF
TRBV24-1 | - | ATSDSEAGDLDTQY
TRBV20-1 | - | SAMGGGKGFTEAF
TRBV7-2 | - | ASSLGGIGPYEQY
TRBV25-1 | - | ASSYGGYGYT
TRBV20-1 | - | SALRKEYFDNEQF
TRBV20-1 | TRBD2 | SAEGTTPGYLNEQF
TRBV6-2/TRBV6-3 | TRBD1 | ASSRTGRLNSPLH
TRBV6-1 | - | ASRTRGASNQPQH
TRBV12-3/TRBV12-4 | - | ASSQITDTQY
TRBV4-3 | - | ASSQDGIARLF
TRBV11-3 | - | ASSFTDHETNEQF
TRBV5-1 | - | ASSSGPFSYNEQF
TRBV12-3/TRBV12-4 | TRBD1 | ASSPLGGPSGYT
TRBV6-5 | - | ASSYSRRGAPYEQY
TRBV27 | - | AVARRNSYEQY
TRBV4-1 | TRBD1 | ASSPRDRWFYGYT
TRBV10-3 | TRBD2 | AISPSGRDNEQF
TRBV25-1 | - | ASSVGAVVTEAF
TRBV25-1 | - | ASRLLERSPLH
TRBV3-1 | TRBD2 | ASSQESRPGLAGGAEQF
TRBV21-1 | - | ATRQGGTGELF
TRBV15 | TRBD2 | ATSGAGLASHTQY
TRBV20-1 | TRBD2 | SARARSGSNSNEQF
TRBV27 | - | ASSLEGSGANVLT
TRBV30 | - | ACQGDKWETQY
TRBV7-8 | TRBD1 | ASSAPGTGGTGELF
TRBV5-1 | - | ASSMTDNYGYT
TRBV18 | - | ASSPRETGLQETQY
TRBV5-4 | - | ASSSWRDTFENIQY
TRBV30 | TRBD1 | AWSVGTGIYEQY
TRBV6-4 | TRBD2 | ASSVSGGGATDTQY
TRBV6-5 | - | ASSYTTPSTGELF
TRBV6-2/TRBV6-3 | - | ASSYHPSRSSYEQY
TRBV29-1 | - | SVEDWPNTEAF
TRBV28 | TRBD2 | ASTTSGIYNEQF
TRBV7-9 | - | ASSPAPRPQGEQY
TRBV4-1 | - | ASSQAQILTYEQY
TRBV9 | - | ASSVGNLGYEQY
TRBV20-1 | - | SASVGSNEQF
TRBV30 | - | AWSVISDNYRNTEAF
TRBV10-3 | - | AISERSRGLSRTDTQY
TRBV28 | - | ASSKDNTEAF
TRBV3-1 | - | ASSETTQVYEQF
TRBV11-3 | - | ASSLVETGGRYGYT